These 27 T cell receptor beta chains were sequenced from one sample in a study of CD8 T cells in ankylosing spondylitis. Findings and caveats of the study: What appeared characteristic of ankylosing spondylitis blood was a TCR beta motif of several highly homologous variants.

TCRdb used MiXCR to reprocess the 5' RACE reads, holding one entry per CDR3 protein. The sample has under 450,000 distinct CDR3 sequences; roughly 17% are singletons. Antigens for these TCRs are unknown. Sequenced sample: blood, either unsorted or a sorted T cell fraction (not recorded which). All receptors derive from a male donor with ankylosing spondylitis.

In this sample, this clonotype turned up a few times. This chain joins TRBV20-1 and TRBJ2-4, with D tentatively TRBD2 (7 bases). Per germline, CDR1 DFQATT and CDR2 SNEGSKA (reference sequence). This CDR3 has 15 amino acids. Trimming pared 6 bases from V and 3 bases from J, leaving 18 bases between. CDR3 protein: CSAPRGGADKNIQYF. Here the CDR3 DNA reads TGCAGTGCCCCGAGGGGGGGGGCGGACAAAAACATTCAGTACTTC.

The chain recombines TRBV9 with TRBJ1-4; D not resolved. The CDR3 has 14 residues. Germline V CDR1 and CDR2: SGDLS, YYNGEE. V was cut by 4 bases and J by 8 bases, with 15 bases left in between. The CDR3 nucleotides read TGTGCCAGCAGCCCCCCCTCTAAGGAGGAAAAACTGTTTTTT. It is translated as CASSPPSKEEKLFF.

This chain connects TRBV6-2 or TRBV6-3 to TRBJ1-5; tentatively, D is TRBD1 (6 bases). Germline V gene data show CDR1 as MNHEY and CDR2 as SVGEGT. The germline V and J ends were trimmed by 1 base and 1 base, with 8 bases remaining between them. The CDR3 sequence is 15 residues long. CDR3: CASSYLGQSNQPQHF. The CDR3 bases are TGTGCCAGCAGTTACTTAGGACAGAGCAATCAGCCCCAGCATTTT.

This rearrangement joins TRBV7-3 to TRBJ2-1; 7 bases are shared with TRBD2. Germline assignment: CDR1 SGHTA and CDR2 FQGTGA. Trimming cost V 1 base and J 7 bases; bases outside gene matches: 7. The CDR3 sequence is 15 residues long. This CDR3 reads CASSLKAGRENEQFF. CDR3 coding DNA: TGTGCCAGCAGCTTAAAAGCGGGAAGGGAGAATGAGCAGTTCTTC.

Many counts were recorded for this clonotype. The genes are TRBV5-1 and TRBJ2-7; 8 positions agree with TRBD1. There are 14 residues in the CDR3. Per the germline V gene, CDR1 is SGHRS and CDR2 is YFSETQ. V shed 7 bases, J shed 0 bases, and the junction held 6 bases outside the gene matches. The CDR3 DNA follows: TGCGCCAGCTCCCGGGACAGGCCCTCCTACGAGCAGTACTTC. This translates into CASSRDRPSYEQYF.

The V gene is TRBV7-2, the J gene TRBJ1-2, with D possibly being TRBD1 (5 bases). CDR3 length: 12 amino acids. Trimming took 8 bases from V and 4 from J, leaving 11 bases between them. CDR1 is SGHTA, CDR2 FQGNSA, per germline. The CDR3 DNA reads TGTGCCAGCGGGGCGGGGGTCTATGGCTACACCTTC. This codes for CASGAGVYGYTF.

This clonotype was counted only a few times. The chain combines TRBV20-1 with TRBJ2-1; 11 nucleotides line up with TRBD2. The CDR3 is 14 amino acids. The germline gives CDR1 DFQATT, CDR2 SNEGSKA (reference sequence). In DNA, the CDR3 is TGCAGAGGGACTAGCGGAGGGGCGGTCCATGAGCAGTTCTTC. It codes for CRGTSGGAVHEQFF.

The J gene is TRBJ2-4, the V gene TRBV3-1, with unresolved D. CDR1 LGHDT and CDR2 YNNKEL come from the germline V gene (reference sequence). The ends were cut back, 4 bases at V and 8 bases at J, with 12 bases in the middle. This CDR3 is 13 amino acids long. CDR3 coding DNA: TGTGCCAGCAGCCCCCTGACACGAGACATTCAGTACTTC. Translated, it gives CASSPLTRDIQYF.

This clonotype showed up just a few times. The gene calls are TRBV20-1 and TRBJ1-1; a possible D gene is TRBD1 (6 bases). The CDR3 covers 13 residues. Germline values: CDR1 DFQATT, CDR2 SNEGSKA (reference sequence). Trimming removed 2 bases at V and 5 bases at J, with 12 bases between. The DNA for the CDR3 is TGCAGTGCTAGAAGCGCAGGGGTTACTGAAGCTTTCTTT. Amino acids: CSARSAGVTEAFF.

This chain links TRBV20-1 with TRBJ2-1; 7 nucleotides match TRBD1. The CDR3 consists of 15 residues. The germline V gene encodes CDR1 DFQATT and CDR2 SNEGSKA (reference sequence). Trimming cost V 8 bases and J 7 bases; bases outside gene matches: 17. CDR3 protein: CSLIKVGQRSNEQFF. In DNA form, the CDR3 reads TGCAGTCTCATCAAGGTGGGACAGCGATCGAATGAGCAGTTCTTC.

This clonotype was seen a few times. CDR3 bases: TGTGCCAGCAGTGGGAGGAGCGGCGCGCCCCAGCATTTT. Translated: CASSGRSGAPQHF. The chain links TRBV2 to TRBJ1-5, with D unclear. Germline V gene sequence: CDR1 SNHLY, CDR2 FYNNEI. Trimming took 4 bases from V and 9 from J, leaving 13 bases between them. The CDR3 is made up of 13 amino acids. The full variable domain, completed using reference TRBV2 and TRBJ1-5, is EPEVTQTPSHQVTQMGQEVILRCVPISNHLYFYWYRQILGQKVEFLVSFYNNEISEKSEIFDDQFSVERPDGSNFTLKIRSTKLEDSAMYFCASSGRSGAPQHFGDGTRLSIL.

This clonotype was found a few times. The gene calls are TRBV15 and TRBJ2-1, with a tentative D call TRBD2 (5 bases). The CDR3 has 14 amino acids. The V end was cut by 3 bases, the J end by 6 bases, with 12 bases between. CDR1 is LNHNV, CDR2 YYDKDF, per germline (reference sequence). For the CDR3, the DNA is TGTGCCACCAGCAGGCCCGTAGGGAGCAATGAGCAGTTCTTC. Encoded protein: CATSRPVGSNEQFF.

This chain joins TRBV7-3 and TRBJ2-7; 10 nucleotides match TRBD1. J was trimmed by 5 bases and V by 1 base; bases with no gene match: 5. Germline lookup yields CDR1 SGHTA and CDR2 FQGTGA. This CDR3 is 15 amino acids long. DNA for the CDR3: TGTGCCAGCAGCTTAATGGGGACAGGGGTTCACGAGCAGTACTTC. Residues: CASSLMGTGVHEQYF.

The chain combines TRBV12-5 with TRBJ2-3, with D perhaps TRBD2 (6 bases). V lost 2 bases and J lost 7, with 16 bases in between. The CDR3 runs 15 residues. Germline assignment: CDR1 LGHNT and CDR2 FRNRAP. This chain's CDR3 is CASGLQGGGSYTQYF. CDR3 nucleotide sequence: TGTGCTAGTGGTTTGCAGGGAGGTGGGTCTTATACGCAGTATTTT.

This clonotype showed up just a few times. The V gene is TRBV28, the J gene TRBJ1-2; D might be TRBD1 (6 bases). The length of the CDR3 is 14 residues. The V gene's germline CDR1 is MDHEN and CDR2 SYDVKM. V lost 6 bases and J 1 base, leaving 12 bases between the germline ends. CDR3 sequence: CASRAGQVNYGYTF. The CDR3 DNA sequence: TGTGCCAGCAGGGCGGGACAAGTTAACTATGGCTACACCTTC.

This clonotype was counted a few times. This chain connects TRBV20-1 to TRBJ1-5, with D uncertain. This CDR3 comprises 13 residues. In germline, CDR1 is DFQATT, CDR2 SNEGSKA (reference sequence). V was pared by 2 bases and J by 7 bases, with 12 bases between. The chain's CDR3 is CSARLGITQPQHF. CDR3 DNA sequence: TGCAGTGCTAGACTAGGGATAACACAGCCCCAGCATTTT.

J is TRBJ2-7 and V is TRBV7-2; 9 nucleotides agree with TRBD2. The germline CDR1 and CDR2 sequences are SGHTA and FQGNSA. This CDR3 is built from 16 residues. With V trimmed by 0 bases and J by 2 bases, 5 bases remained unmatched. CDR3 sequence reads: CASSLAQTSGTYEQYF. DNA for the CDR3: TGTGCCAGCAGCTTAGCCCAGACTAGCGGTACCTACGAGCAGTACTTC.

CDR3 protein: CASSLGTGNGYTF. The CDR3 DNA reads as TGTGCCAGCAGCTTAGGCACAGGGAATGGCTACACCTTC. V is TRBV11-2 and J is TRBJ1-2; the D gene is possibly TRBD1 (6 bases). The germline V gene has CDR1 SGHAT and CDR2 FQNNGV. Trimming removed 1 base from V and 6 bases from J, with 9 bases in between. The CDR3 runs 13 residues.

A few counts support this clonotype. The J gene is TRBJ2-6, the V gene TRBV3-1; the D gene is possibly TRBD2 (5 bases). There are 17 residues in the CDR3. Trimming stripped 4 bases from V and 0 bases from J, with 13 bases between. Germline CDR1 reads LGHDT; CDR2 reads YNNKEL (reference sequence). The CDR3 bases are TGTGCCAGCAGCCGGAAAGGAAGCGGCTCTGGGGCCAACGTCCTGACTTTC. It specifies CASSRKGSGSGANVLTF.

This chain uses TRBV2 with TRBJ1-6; D not certain. Trimming stripped 11 bases from V and 1 base from J, with 18 bases between. Per germline, CDR1 SNHLY and CDR2 FYNNEI. There are 16 residues in the CDR3. The CDR3 protein is CAGDRGDSSYNSPLHF. CDR3 DNA: TGTGCCGGTGATCGGGGAGATAGTTCCTATAATTCACCCCTCCACTTT.

The chain recombines TRBV6-1 with TRBJ1-6; D might be TRBD1 (5 bases). With 1 base removed from V and 4 bases from J, the gap between germline ends came to 8 bases. CDR3 length: 15 amino acids. CDR1 and CDR2 from the germline V gene are MNHNS and SASEGT. The CDR3 reads CASSEVTEYNSPLHF. CDR3 in DNA: TGTGCCAGCAGTGAAGTGACAGAGTATAATTCACCCCTCCACTTT.

This clonotype was seen only a few times. This sequence joins TRBV25-1 and TRBJ2-1; TRBD2 matches 14 bases. The CDR3 has 13 residues. Germline loops: CDR1 MGHDK, CDR2 SYGVNS. Unmatched junction bases numbered 2, after V lost 10 bases and J lost 6 bases. The CDR3 is CATGLAGGNEQFF. CDR3 bases: TGTGCCACCGGACTAGCGGGAGGCAATGAGCAGTTCTTC.

This chain joins TRBV4-1 and TRBJ1-5; D is possibly TRBD1 (6 bases). The germline gives CDR1 MGHRA, CDR2 YSYEKL. Trimming removed 4 bases from V and 4 bases from J, with 14 bases in between. This CDR3 is built from 15 residues. CDR3 region: CASSPSLGGNQPQHF. The CDR3 DNA reads TGCGCCAGCAGCCCGAGTTTAGGGGGAAATCAGCCCCAGCATTTT.

This clonotype was seen only a few times. This chain connects TRBV28 to TRBJ1-5; D call uncertain. This CDR3 has 15 amino acids. Trimming left V 6 bases short and J 0 bases short, with 12 bases between. CDR1 is MDHEN, CDR2 SYDVKM, per germline. This chain's CDR3 is CASSAGSYSNQPQHF. The DNA for the CDR3 is TGTGCCAGCAGCGCGGGCAGCTATAGCAATCAGCCCCAGCATTTT.

The gene calls are TRBV11-2 and TRBJ2-1, with 9 bases matching TRBD1. Looked up from germline, CDR1 is SGHAT and CDR2 is FQNNGV. With 3 bases clipped from V and 5 bases from J, the junction kept 11 bases outside the gene matches. CDR3 length: 17 amino acids. The CDR3 loop reads CASSFRTGDLLDNEQFF. CDR3 nucleotide sequence: TGTGCCAGCAGCTTCCGGACAGGGGATTTGCTTGACAATGAGCAGTTCTTC.

This clonotype was seen a handful of times. The J gene is TRBJ2-7, the V gene TRBV20-1; the D is unclear. V was cut by 5 bases and J by 2 bases, with 10 bases left in between. Germline loops: CDR1 DFQATT, CDR2 SNEGSKA (reference sequence). CDR3 length: 12 amino acids. The CDR3 loop reads CSAQAGAYEQYF. In DNA, the CDR3 is TGCAGTGCTCAAGCTGGGGCCTACGAGCAGTACTTC.

The rearrangement uses TRBV5-4 and TRBJ1-1, with D hard to call. The V gene lost 4 bases and the J gene lost 8 bases, with 15 bases spanning the gap. The CDR3 is made up of 13 amino acids. Germline V gene sequence: CDR1 SGHNT, CDR2 YYREEE (reference sequence). The CDR3 here is CASSPPRSAEAFF. The CDR3, as DNA: TGTGCCAGCAGCCCCCCGCGTAGCGCGGAAGCTTTCTTT.